One T cell receptor beta chain is described in this entry. No antigen is known for it. Base qualities are missing; no much larger clone stands one base away. The TCR beta CDR3 regions were amplified from the RNA transcripts. A first-round RT-PCR of the TCR CDR3 used the HTBI primer set with the Qiagen OneStep RT-PCR kit. The libraries were constructed in a second round of multiplex PCR and then size-selected and purified. The libraries were sequenced on an Illumina HiSeq2000 using paired-end 100 bp reads. In the paper's pipeline: SOAPnuke was used to process the raw data, throwing out any read that contained adapters or uncalled bases, had a mean Phred below 15, or lacked an exact constant-primer or identifier match. High-quality paired reads were merged using COPE v1.2.5, and each unique nucleotide sequence was defined as a clonotype. MiTCR v1.1 was used to align the clonotypes against IMGT TRBV, TRBD and TRBJ reference segments. The analysis was restricted to V-J combinations with a frequency above 0.0001, which together covered 99% to 99.2% of the repertoires. The TCS score was defined as the ratio of F50 (clonal expansion) to E x V (chaos), calculated using BLOSUM62-based TCRdist between CDR3 peptides within each V-J. Welch's t-statistics and random forest reduced roughly 500 V-J features to fewer than 15, which were used in a naive Bayes classifier (R e1071). The similarity between thyroid and blood repertoires was quantified using the Morisita-Horn index. In TCRdb, the public reads were trimmed at Q25 with fastp and aligned with MiXCR, with productive beta chains retained. Rows are unified per CDR3 protein, each entry keeping the most common DNA and genes. These V and J calls are TCRdb output, not the study's own analysis. Counted in this sample were 500,000 to 650,000 distinct CDR3 sequences; 35% to 50% of them appeared once. The ten biggest clones cover about 45% of the sample.

Any patient with an uncontrolled infection, another autoimmune disease, pregnancy or lactation was excluded. Diagnoses were based on clinical symptoms, serum thyroxine and TRAb, thyroid ultrasound and orbital computed tomography. Total RNA was extracted with Trizol reagent, and quality was checked on an Agilent 2100 Bioanalyzer. Reading from cysteine to phenylalanine, the CDR3 counts 14 amino acids. Solely the CDR3 DNA is kept, with 42 bases framed from the first base. Reading the germline V gene (reference sequence) gives CDR1 SEHNR and CDR2 FQNEAQ. V drops 4 bases and J drops 2 bases, leaving 12 bases in between. These data come from a study of T cells in Graves' hyperthyroidism and ophthalmopathy (dated by TCRdb to 2018 to 2020). Notes on the research overall: To identify distinguishing TCR V-J signatures, a discovery cohort of around 100 patients was used, comprising 40 to 45 with Graves' ophthalmopathy and about 59 with stable Graves' hyperthyroidism. In about 6 Graves' hyperthyroidism patients, the study also compared T-cell repertoires from thyroid tissue with T-cell repertoires from blood. After blood sampling, hyperthyroidism patients were treated with methimazole at a starting dose of 30 mg daily, and ophthalmopathy patients were treated with high-dose intravenous methylprednisolone. For training and testing, the 100 or so patients in the discovery cohort were randomly divided in a 7:3 ratio. An independent validation cohort of under 20 hyperthyroidism patients and approximately 16 patients who later progressed to ophthalmopathy tested prospective prediction of ophthalmopathy. TCR Vbeta CDR3 sequencing of 120 to 150 peripheral blood samples (approximately 44 ophthalmopathy, approximately 80 hyperthyroidism and roughly 17 progressor patients) is reported in the paper.

The full study reports these points: A model built on a 13 V-J signature distinguished ophthalmopathy from stable hyperthyroidism, reaching around 88% sensitivity and 81% to 83% specificity in cross-validation and 80%/75% in testing. Most expanded thyroid clonotypes (frequency above 0.001) were also detected in blood, suggesting blood repertoires may reflect thyroid immune responses. No statistical method was used to set the sample size in advance, and investigators knew the group allocation. In validation, the model predicted progression to ophthalmopathy with just under 71% sensitivity and roughly 75% specificity, a median of approximately 6.7 months before onset.

Sequencing was done on a sample of peripheral blood or thyroid tissue (not recorded which). The V and J segments used are TRBV7-9 and TRBJ2-7; TRBD2 is perhaps the D gene, given 6 matching bases. This TCR derives from an adult woman with Graves' disease, either hyperthyroidism or ophthalmopathy (not recorded which). This receptor carries the CDR3 CASSSGGETYEQYF. The DNA sequence is given as TGTGCCAGCAGCTCCGGAGGGGAGACCTACGAGCAGTACTTC.